The present TCR beta chain was sequenced within a study of blood T cells in healthy people across ages. A second roughly 7 to 11 cycle PCR used barcoded and J-beta primers. Samples each returned at least 2.5 million CDR3-containing paired-end reads. TCRdb passed the 5' RACE reads through MiXCR, listing each CDR3 protein once. The repertoire holds approximately 1.5 million distinct CDR3 sequences, about 31% seen once, with approximately 10% in the top ten. With 2 bases removed from V and 2 bases from J, the gap between germline ends came to 10 bases. Germline loops: CDR1 SGHTA, CDR2 FQGNSA. The CDR3 consists of 14 residues.

This receptor was taken from a woman aged 30 to 39 in good health. Sequenced material: blood. This chain joins TRBV7-2 and TRBJ2-7; TRBD1 is a possible D gene (5 bases). The CDR3 DNA sequence: TGTGCCAGCAGCTTAACGTGGGGCCCCTACGAGCAGTACTTC. This gives the protein CASSLTWGPYEQYF.